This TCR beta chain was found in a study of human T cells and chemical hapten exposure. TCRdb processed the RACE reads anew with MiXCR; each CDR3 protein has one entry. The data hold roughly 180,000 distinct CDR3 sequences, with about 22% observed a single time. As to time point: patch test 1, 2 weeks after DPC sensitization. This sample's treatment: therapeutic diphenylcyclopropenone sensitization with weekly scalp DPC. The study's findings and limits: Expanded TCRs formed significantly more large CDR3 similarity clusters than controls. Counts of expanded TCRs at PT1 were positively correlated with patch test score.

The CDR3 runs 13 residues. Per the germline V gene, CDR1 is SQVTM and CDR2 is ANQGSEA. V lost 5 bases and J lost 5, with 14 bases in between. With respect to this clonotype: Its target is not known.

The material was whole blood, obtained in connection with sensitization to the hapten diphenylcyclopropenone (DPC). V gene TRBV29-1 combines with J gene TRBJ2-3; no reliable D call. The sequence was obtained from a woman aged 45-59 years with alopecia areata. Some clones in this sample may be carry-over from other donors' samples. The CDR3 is CSVFDLGEDTQYF. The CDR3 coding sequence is TGCAGCGTTTTTGACCTAGGCGAAGATACGCAGTATTTT.